The TCR beta chain under discussion was sequenced for a study of early T cells in non-severe SARS-CoV-2 infection. Study in general: The chains were unpaired, and the sequenced material was bulk RNA from unsorted whole blood.

Turning to this clonotype: What it binds is not known.

Study outcomes and limitations: Anti-spike CD8 responses were favored by VDJdb matching, which missed private and CD4 specificities.

The TCR library protocol was used to attach unique molecular identifiers. These identifiers were attached to individual cDNA molecules. TCRdb itself ran the 5' RACE reads through MiXCR, one entry per CDR3 protein. This table has tens of thousands of distinct CDR3 sequences, 12% appearing once. The CDR3 runs 18 residues. V was pared by 4 bases and J by 4 bases, with 13 bases of the junction left unmatched. Germline V gene lookup returns CDR1 SGHRS and CDR2 YFSETQ. Material: whole blood. This sequence originates from an adult who was a healthcare worker with PCR-confirmed SARS-CoV-2 infection or an uninfected control (not recorded which). This chain connects TRBV5-1 to TRBJ2-2; 10 bases match TRBD2. In DNA, the CDR3 is TGCGCCAGCAGCACTTATTTTCCGGGACTAGCGAGCACCGGGGAGCTGTTTTTT. It specifies CASSTYFPGLASTGELFF.